Given below is one T cell receptor beta chain in context. Its binding antigen is unknown. Base quality data are lacking; no much larger clone is found one base away. Library prep was done by the immunoSEQ multiplex PCR assay. This immuneACCESS table, as held by TCRdb, lists in-frame sequences with V and J called but not all clones. Of the missing ones, under half trace to an unresolved V gene in checked studies; the others have no known cause. The table for this sample lists about 71,000 clones; around nine tenths of them were counted only once. About 20% of the sample belongs to the ten largest clones. The data are from a study of control samples from healthy donors and cancer patients (dated by TCRdb to 2020 to 2022). V and J are trimmed by 1 base and 6 bases, and the gene matches miss 1 base of the junction. From a lookup of the germline V gene, CDR1 and CDR2 are SGDLS and YYNGEE. The CDR3, from cysteine to phenylalanine, totals 13 residues. Only the CDR3 region is kept as DNA, spanning 39 bases read in frame from base 1.

The sequence was collected from a man aged 60 to 69 with lung cancer. This sequence uses TRBV9 and TRBJ1-1, with 9 bases in between that match TRBD1. The specimen was PBMCs. The CDR3 in this case is CASSVRDRAEAFF. The DNA is as follows: TGTGCCAGCAGCGTAAGGGACAGGGCTGAAGCTTTCTTT.